What follows are 16 T cell receptor beta chains derived from one specimen sequenced in a study of blood T cell repertoires in COVID-19. Clones were sequenced by immunoSEQ multiplex PCR, and TCRdb holds only the in-frame ones, with some missing. The repertoire consists of roughly 30,000 clones, with approximately 76% occurring once and the leading ten covering 30% to 45%. The sequenced sample consisted of peripheral blood. Source of these receptors: a man aged 65 to 85 with acute or convalescent COVID-19.

CDR3 in amino acids: CAITIQGDRTEAFF. The DNA for the CDR3 is TGTGCCATCACCATACAGGGTGATCGGACTGAAGCTTTCTTT. This rearrangement joins TRBV10-3 to TRBJ1-1; TRBD1 might be the D (6 bases). V shed 7 bases and J shed 5 bases, with 17 bases lying between them. Germline CDR1 is ENHRY and CDR2 is SYGVKD. The CDR3 spans 14 residues.

This chain connects TRBV11-2 to TRBJ2-2; D possibly corresponds to TRBD1 (6 bases). Germline CDR1 reads SGHAT; CDR2 reads FQNNGV. The CDR3 consists of 13 residues. Deletions cut 6 bases from V and 4 bases from J, with 9 bases between. The CDR3 sequence is CASRTGGTGELFF. The CDR3 coding sequence is TGTGCCAGCAGGACAGGTGGCACCGGGGAGCTGTTTTTT. Variable domain in full (rest from reference TRBV11-2 and TRBJ2-2): EAGVAQSPRYKIIEKRQSVAFWCNPISGHATLYWYQQILGQGPKLLIQFQNNGVVDDSQLPKDRFSAERLKGVDSTLKIQPAKLEDSAVYLCASRTGGTGELFFGEGSRLTVL.

The chain is built from TRBV5-1 and TRBJ2-3; D gene unclear. Per germline, CDR1 SGHRS and CDR2 YFSETQ. The CDR3 sequence is 15 residues long. Deletions cut 0 bases from V and 2 bases from J, with 10 bases between. This CDR3 reads CASSLVGNPTDTQYF. For the CDR3, the DNA is TGCGCCAGCAGCTTGGTCGGTAACCCCACAGATACGCAGTATTTT.

The chain combines TRBV10-3 with TRBJ1-5; D is perhaps TRBD1 (6 bases). CDR1 and CDR2 (germline): ENHRY, SYGVKD. V dropped 9 bases and J dropped 1 base, with 10 bases sitting between them. The CDR3 is 13 amino acids. Written as DNA, the CDR3 is TGTGCCATTGGGGACACGAGCAATCAGCCCCAGCATTTT. Its translation is CAIGDTSNQPQHF.

This rearrangement joins TRBV9 to TRBJ2-1; 12 bases align to TRBD2. J gave up 6 bases and V 4 bases, and 17 bases lay outside the gene matches. Germline V gene sequence: CDR1 SGDLS, CDR2 YYNGEE. CDR3 length equals 19 residues. For the CDR3, the DNA is TGTGCCAGCAGCATTACCGGGACTAGCGGGTTTGGAGTTATCAATGAGCAGTTCTTC. Protein: CASSITGTSGFGVINEQFF. The whole variable domain, remainder taken from reference TRBV9 and TRBJ2-1, is DSGVTQTPKHLITATGQRVTLRCSPRSGDLSVYWYQQSLDQGLQFLIQYYNGEERAKGNILERFSAQQFPDLHSELNLSSLELGDSALYFCASSITGTSGFGVINEQFFGPGTRLTVL.

The chain joins TRBV2 to TRBJ2-3; D not certain. The CDR3 covers 14 residues. Per the germline V gene, CDR1 is SNHLY and CDR2 is FYNNEI. V lost 2 bases to trimming and J lost 0 bases, with 6 bases between them. CDR3 bases: TGTGCCAGCAGTGAATTTATAAGCACAGATACGCAGTATTTT. Protein product: CASSEFISTDTQYF.

For the CDR3, the DNA is TGTGCCAGCAGTTTTACAGGGGGCGCAGACTATGGCTACACCTTC. As protein: CASSFTGGADYGYTF. The chain uses TRBV27 and TRBJ1-2; 9 bases align to TRBD1. The V gene end was trimmed by 3 bases and the J gene end by 3 bases; junction bases not matched to a gene: 5. In germline, CDR1 is MNHEY, CDR2 SMNVEV (reference sequence). The CDR3 has 15 residues.

The chain employs TRBV11-2 and TRBJ1-5; D may be TRBD1 (6 bases). Germline V gene lookup returns CDR1 SGHAT and CDR2 FQNNGV. The CDR3 sequence is 16 residues long. V lost 4 bases and J 0 bases, leaving 13 bases between the germline ends. The CDR3 nucleotides read TGTGCCAGCAGCTCGGACAGTCTTTATAGCAATCAGCCCCAGCATTTT. It translates to CASSSDSLYSNQPQHF.

This chain connects TRBV4-2 to TRBJ2-2; 8 nucleotides line up with TRBD2. Germline lookup yields CDR1 LGHNA and CDR2 YNFKEQ. The trim removed 2 bases at V and 4 bases at J, leaving 9 bases unmatched. CDR3 length equals 17 residues. CDR3 DNA: TGTGCCAGCAGCCAAATCAAGCGGGAGAGGGGCACCGGGGAGCTGTTTTTT. Translation gives CASSQIKRERGTGELFF.

The chain couples TRBV30 to TRBJ1-4; D is uncertain. The germline gives CDR1 GTSNPN, CDR2 SVGIG (reference sequence). V lost 7 bases and J lost 3, with 12 bases in between. The CDR3 has 13 amino acids. CDR3: CALRGASNEKLFF. The CDR3 DNA is TGTGCCTTAAGAGGAGCCTCTAATGAAAAACTGTTTTTT.

V gene TRBV3-1 (or the pseudogene TRBV3-2) combines with J gene TRBJ2-7; D might be TRBD1 (5 bases). V lost 6 bases and J lost 9, with 18 bases in between. Per the germline V gene, CDR1 is LGHDT and CDR2 is YNNKEL (reference sequence). The CDR3 sequence is 13 residues long. The CDR3 sequence: CASSLLTGAAQYF. The DNA for the CDR3 is TGTGCCAGCAGTTTACTAACAGGTGCCGCGCAGTACTTC.

The V call is TRBV5-4, the J call TRBJ1-6; D gene unclear. The V end was cut by 3 bases, the J end by 10 bases, with 17 bases between. CDR1 SGHNT and CDR2 YYREEE come from the germline V gene (reference sequence). CDR3 size: 15 residues. CDR3 protein: CASSSMFGLGSPLHF. The CDR3 region has the DNA TGTGCCAGCAGCTCCATGTTCGGCCTCGGGTCACCCCTCCACTTT. Drawing the rest from reference TRBV5-4 and TRBJ1-6, the complete variable domain is ETGVTQSPTHLIKTRGQQVTLRCSSQSGHNTVSWYQQALGQGPQFIFQYYREEENGRGNFPPRFSGLQFPNYSSELNVNALELDDSALYLCASSSMFGLGSPLHFGNGTRLTVT.

This clone was seen more than once but under ten times. This chain links TRBV19 with TRBJ1-6; perhaps TRBD1 as D (6 bases). V shed 8 bases and J shed 7 bases, with 15 bases lying between them. This CDR3 has 14 amino acids. Per germline, CDR1 LNHDA and CDR2 SQIVND (reference sequence). As DNA, the CDR3 is TGTGCCAGTTTTAACGGACAGTGGAATTCACCCCTCCACTTT. Its translation: CASFNGQWNSPLHF.

The chain recombines TRBV13 with TRBJ2-7; D might be TRBD1 (6 bases). The germline V gene has CDR1 PRHDT and CDR2 FYEKMQ (reference sequence). Trimming took off 5 bases at V and 0 bases at J, with 11 bases between the two ends. The CDR3 runs to 14 residues. The CDR3 loop reads CASSPEGDSYEQYF. CDR3 nucleotides: TGTGCCAGCAGCCCCGAGGGGGACTCCTACGAGCAGTACTTC.

The V and J genes are TRBV11-2 and TRBJ2-3, with D perhaps TRBD1 (6 bases). The germline V and J ends were trimmed by 0 bases and 4 bases, with 17 bases remaining between them. The germline CDR1 and CDR2 sequences are SGHAT and FQNNGV. The CDR3 consists of 17 residues. Written as DNA, the CDR3 is TGTGCCAGCAGCTTAGAGGGTGGGGGCCATGACTCAGATACGCAGTATTTT. Translated, it gives CASSLEGGGHDSDTQYF.

The V gene is TRBV6-2 or TRBV6-3, the J gene TRBJ2-2; D might be TRBD2 (6 bases). Germline CDR1 is MNHEY and CDR2 is SVGEGT. The CDR3 totals 18 residues. Trimming removed 4 bases from V and 8 bases from J, with 26 bases in between. CDR3 sequence: CASSSAPGLGGVVGELFF. The CDR3, as DNA: TGTGCCAGCAGTTCGGCCCCCGGACTCGGAGGGGTAGTTGGGGAGCTGTTTTTT.